This TCR beta chain emerged from a study of shared clonotypes between healthy human individuals. Overall study: Per donor, three plates held CD4 naive cells, three held CD4 memory, two held CD8 naive and one held CD8 memory.

CDR1 ENHRY and CDR2 SYGVKD come from the germline V gene. V was trimmed by 0 bases and J by 0 bases, leaving 13 bases between them. The CDR3 totals 17 residues. Genomic DNA per cell subset filled all wells of several immunoSEQ plates. TCRdb's copy holds only in-frame clones and misses some; the assay was immunoSEQ multiplex PCR. The table shows about 990,000 clones, with 70% to 80% occurring only once. This clone was seen more than once but under ten times. Its target is not known. General study results and limits: Blood was the sole source, and tissue repertoires probably differ. An effect of sequencing depth on clonotype sharing among donors was expected.

The TCR comes from a man aged 18 to 29 in good health. Some clones in this sample may be carry-over from other donors' samples. The sample comprised memory CD4+ T cells from PBMCs. Subset here: CD45RA-negative fraction. The chain has TRBV10-3 and TRBJ2-3; D not resolved. The CDR3 sequence is CAISESIGSPSTDTQYF. The CDR3 DNA is TGTGCCATCAGTGAGTCGATCGGGTCGCCTAGCACAGATACGCAGTATTTT.